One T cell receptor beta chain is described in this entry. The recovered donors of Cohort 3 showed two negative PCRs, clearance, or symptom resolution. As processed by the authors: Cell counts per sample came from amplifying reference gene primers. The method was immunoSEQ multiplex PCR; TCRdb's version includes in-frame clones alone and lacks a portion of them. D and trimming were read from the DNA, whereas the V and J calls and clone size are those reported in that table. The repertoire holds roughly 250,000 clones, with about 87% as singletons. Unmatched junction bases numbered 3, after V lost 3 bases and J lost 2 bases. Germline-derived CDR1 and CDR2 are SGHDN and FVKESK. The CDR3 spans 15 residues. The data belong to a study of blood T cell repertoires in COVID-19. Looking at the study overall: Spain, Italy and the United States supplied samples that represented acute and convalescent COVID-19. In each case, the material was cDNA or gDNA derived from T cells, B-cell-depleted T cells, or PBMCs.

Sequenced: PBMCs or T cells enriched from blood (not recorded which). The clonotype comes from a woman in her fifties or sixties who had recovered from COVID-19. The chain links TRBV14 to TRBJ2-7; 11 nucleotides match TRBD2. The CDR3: CASSQRLAGTYEQYF. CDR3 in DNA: TGTGCCAGCAGCCAGAGACTAGCGGGAACCTACGAGCAGTACTTC.